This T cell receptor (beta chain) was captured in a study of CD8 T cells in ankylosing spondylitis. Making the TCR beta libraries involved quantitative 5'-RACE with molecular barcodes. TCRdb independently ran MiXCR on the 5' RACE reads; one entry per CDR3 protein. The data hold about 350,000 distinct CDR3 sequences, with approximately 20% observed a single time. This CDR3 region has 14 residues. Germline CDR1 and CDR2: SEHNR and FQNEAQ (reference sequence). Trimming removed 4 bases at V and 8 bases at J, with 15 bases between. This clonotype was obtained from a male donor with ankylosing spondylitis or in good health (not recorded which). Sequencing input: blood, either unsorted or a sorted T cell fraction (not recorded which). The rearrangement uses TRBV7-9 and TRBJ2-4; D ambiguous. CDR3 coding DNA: TGTGCCAGCAGCTCGCCCCAAATTCCTTACATTCAGTACTTC. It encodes CASSSPQIPYIQYF.